This T cell receptor beta chain was retrieved from a study of blood T cells in healthy people across ages. As regards this clonotype: Its antigen is not identified.

Next came a second PCR, run for about 7 to 12 cycles, which used a sample-barcoded 5' primer along with a J-beta primer mix. TCRdb passed the 5' RACE reads through MiXCR, listing each CDR3 protein once. The table includes 780,000 or so distinct CDR3 sequences, more than 50% detected once. Whole-study results and caveats: With naive T cell percentage, TCR beta diversity showed a strong correlation.

Trimming took off 1 base at V and 3 bases at J, with 18 bases between the two ends. CDR1 and CDR2 from the germline V gene are KGHDR and SFDVKD. The CDR3 runs 18 residues. Sequenced input: blood. The rearrangement uses TRBV24-1 and TRBJ2-1, with D uncertain. The TCR was taken from a man aged 35 to 55 in good health. The CDR3: CATSDLPRGVGSYNEQFF. Here the CDR3 DNA reads TGTGCCACCAGTGATTTACCCCGCGGAGTAGGTAGCTACAATGAGCAGTTCTTC.